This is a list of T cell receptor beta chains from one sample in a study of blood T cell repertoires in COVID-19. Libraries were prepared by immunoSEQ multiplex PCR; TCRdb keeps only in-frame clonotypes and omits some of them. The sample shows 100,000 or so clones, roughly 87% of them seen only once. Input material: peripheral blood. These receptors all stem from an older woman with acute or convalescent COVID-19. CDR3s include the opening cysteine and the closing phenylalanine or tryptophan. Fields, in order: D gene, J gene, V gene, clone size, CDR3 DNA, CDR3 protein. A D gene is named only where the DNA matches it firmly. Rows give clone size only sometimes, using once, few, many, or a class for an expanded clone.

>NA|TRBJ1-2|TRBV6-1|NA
TGTGCCAGCAGGGAAGTGGGTGGAGGTAATGGCTACACCTTC
CASREVGGGNGYTF
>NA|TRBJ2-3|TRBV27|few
TGTGCCAGCAGTTTAAGGGGGAGCCGTGGCACAGATACGCAGTATTTT
CASSLRGSRGTDTQYF
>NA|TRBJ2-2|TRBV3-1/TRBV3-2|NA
TGTGCCAGCAGCCAAGATAGGGAGCTGTTTTTT
CASSQDRELFF
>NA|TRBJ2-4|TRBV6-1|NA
TGTGCCAGCAGTGAAGGAGGCGGGATGATCGAAAACATTCAGTACTTC
CASSEGGGMIENIQYF
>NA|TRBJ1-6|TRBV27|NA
TGTGCCAGCAGTTCCCTTGGGGGGGCCCAAGGGTCACCCCTCCACTTT
CASSSLGGAQGSPLHF
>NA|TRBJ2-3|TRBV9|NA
TGTGCCAGCAGCACCCGCCAAGCCCCAGATACGCAGTATTTT
CASSTRQAPDTQYF
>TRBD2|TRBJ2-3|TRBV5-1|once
TGCGCCAGCAGCCCAGGACTAGCGATGAGGACAGATACGCAGTATTTT
CASSPGLAMRTDTQYF
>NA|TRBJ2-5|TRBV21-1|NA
TGTGCCAGCAGCCTGAGACTAGCGGGAGTACGTGAGACCCAGTACTTC
CASSLRLAGVRETQYF
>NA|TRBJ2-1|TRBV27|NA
TGTGCCAGCAGTATCATAGGGGTAGGCAATGAGCAGTTCTTC
CASSIIGVGNEQFF
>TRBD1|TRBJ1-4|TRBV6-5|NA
TGTGCCAGCAGAGCCGACAGGGTGGCTAATGAAAAACTGTTTTTT
CASRADRVANEKLFF